This T cell receptor (beta chain) stems from a study of blood T cell repertoires in COVID-19. Study at large: Acute and convalescent COVID-19 specimens originated in the United States, Italy and Spain. PBMCs, B-cell-depleted T cells, or T cells provided the cDNA or gDNA that made up the material.

As originally analysed: Estimated nucleated cell counts came from reference gene primer amplification. Method: immunoSEQ multiplex PCR; TCRdb's copy keeps in-frame clones and lacks some. V and J calls and clone size follow that table, whereas D and trimming were derived from the DNA. This table holds hundreds of thousands of clones, roughly 80% found once. Only one count was recorded for this clone. A read error is possible here, since a much larger clone lies one base away. Sequencing was performed on peripheral blood. The TCR comes from a woman of 80 years or more with acute or convalescent COVID-19.

The CDR3 reads CSVGTPNYGYTF. The CDR3 nucleotides read TGCAGCGTTGGGACACCTAACTATGGCTACACCTTC. The J gene is TRBJ1-2, the V gene TRBV29-1; TRBD1 is a possible D gene (5 bases). The ends were cut back, 4 bases at V and 0 bases at J, with 6 bases in the middle. Germline lookup yields CDR1 SQVTM and CDR2 ANQGSEA. The CDR3 spans 12 residues.